The present entry profiles one T cell receptor (beta chain) with its context. Its antigen is not identified. MiXCR, run by TCRdb on the 5' RACE reads, gives a single entry per CDR3 protein. Here the sample spans about 330,000 distinct CDR3 sequences, 10% to 15% being singletons. This sample was taken from a study of identical twins. Study observations and caveats: Twins shared out-of-frame alpha sequences with excess low generation probability. Within beta out-of-frame sequences, the excess sharing observed between twins was weaker. Within cord blood, abundant beta clonotypes carried fewer insertions, but memory repertoires showed no such trend. Without tracking the same donors, conclusions rested on cross-sectional statistical analysis.

The data also belong to a second study, concerning yellow fever vaccine responses in identical twins.

This receptor was taken from a woman aged 18-35 years in good health. The sequenced material came from CD8+ T cells sorted from blood.

CDR3 nucleotides: TGCAGTGCCCTAGCGGACAGCTCCTACAATGAGCAGTTCTTC. This encodes CSALADSSYNEQFF. This chain connects TRBV20-1 to TRBJ2-1, with D possibly TRBD2 on 7 matching bases. The CDR3 length is 14 residues. V gave up 6 bases and J gave up 0 bases, with 12 bases separating them. Per germline, CDR1 DFQATT and CDR2 SNEGSKA (reference sequence).